The 22 T cell receptor beta chains below all came from one sample that was sequenced in a study of cytomegalovirus exposure and HLA in healthy donors. This PCR relied on a set of 60 Vbeta primers and 13 Jbeta primers. The table came from immunoSEQ multiplex PCR; TCRdb's copy has only in-frame clones and leaves some out. The top ten hold roughly 6% of the sample, which has tens of thousands of clones, 78% seen once. Sequenced sample: PBMCs. The receptors shown here come from a male donor in good health and CMV-seropositive.

V and J are TRBV6-5 and TRBJ2-7; possibly TRBD2 for D (6 bases). Germline values: CDR1 MNHEY, CDR2 SVGAGI. The CDR3 extends over 14 amino acids. V shed 4 bases and J shed 3 bases, with 13 bases lying between them. The CDR3 DNA sequence: TGTGCCAGCAGTTTGTTTAGCGGTTTCTACGAGCAGTACTTC. It translates to CASSLFSGFYEQYF.

There are a few counts of this clone. This chain uses TRBV5-4 with TRBJ1-3; D is unclear. The CDR3 consists of 17 residues. Trimming removed 3 bases at V and 4 bases at J, with 20 bases between. Germline lookup yields CDR1 SGHNT and CDR2 YYREEE (reference sequence). The CDR3 nucleotides read TGTGCCAGCAGCTCGGGGAGTTCGGGAGATACCGGAAACACCATATATTTT. This gives the protein CASSSGSSGDTGNTIYF.

The rearrangement links TRBV28 to TRBJ1-4; D uncertain. V lost 6 bases and J 8 bases, leaving 13 bases between the germline ends. The CDR3 is made up of 13 amino acids. CDR1 is MDHEN and CDR2 is SYDVKM in the germline V gene. CDR3 nucleotides: TGTGCCAGCAGGGGCTCCCCCGAGGAAAAACTGTTTTTT. The encoded protein is CASRGSPEEKLFF.

The CDR3 sequence is CASSQTGGWTGELFF. The CDR3, as DNA: TGTGCCAGCAGCCAAACGGGGGGATGGACCGGGGAGCTGTTTTTT. The chain is built from TRBV7-3 and TRBJ2-2, with 7 bases aligning to TRBD2. There are 15 residues in the CDR3. V lost 5 bases, J lost 5 bases, and 8 bases stayed unmatched. Germline-derived CDR1 and CDR2 are SGHTA and FQGTGA. Variable domain in full (rest from reference TRBV7-3 and TRBJ2-2): GAGVSQTPSNKVTEKGKYVELRCDPISGHTALYWYRQSLGQGPEFLIYFQGTGAADDSGLPNDRFFAVRPEGSVSTLKIQRTERGDSAVYLCASSQTGGWTGELFFGEGSRLTVL.

The V and J genes are TRBV5-4 and TRBJ2-5; the D gene is possibly TRBD2 (7 bases). With 4 bases removed from V and 5 bases from J, the gap between germline ends came to 15 bases. This CDR3 is built from 14 residues. Germline CDR1 and CDR2: SGHNT and YYREEE (reference sequence). The CDR3 sequence is CASSPGGPDETQYF. The CDR3 DNA is TGTGCCAGCAGCCCCGGGGGGCCCGATGAGACCCAGTACTTC.

This clone was seen only once. J is TRBJ1-3 and V is TRBV5-6, with 8 bases fitting TRBD1. CDR1 and CDR2 from the germline V gene are SGHDT and YYEEEE. The CDR3 runs to 15 residues. V trimming: 4 bases; J trimming: 3 bases; junction bases outside the gene matches: 6. The CDR3 region has the DNA TGTGCCAGCAGCCTACAGGGGGTATTTGGAAACACCATATATTTT. Translating it yields CASSLQGVFGNTIYF.

This clone was observed a handful of times. The rearrangement links TRBV7-9 to TRBJ1-2; 7 bases map to TRBD1. From germline, CDR1 is SEHNR and CDR2 FQNEAQ (reference sequence). This CDR3 comprises 15 residues. The J segment lost 4 bases and the V segment lost 2 bases, leaving 7 bases of the junction unmatched. CDR3 in amino acids: CASSLTGQEGYGYTF. The CDR3 DNA reads TGTGCCAGCAGCTTAACCGGACAGGAGGGCTATGGCTACACCTTC.

This clone occurred a few times. This CDR3 reads CASSFTGGYSGNTIYF. CDR3 DNA sequence: TGTGCCAGCAGCTTTACCGGGGGATACTCTGGAAACACCATATATTTT. V is TRBV7-2 and J is TRBJ1-3; D might be TRBD1 (5 bases). Trimming cost V 3 bases and J 0 bases, with 12 bases left between them. The CDR3 length is 16 residues. Germline loops: CDR1 SGHTA, CDR2 FQGNSA.

CDR3 region: CASSPGKHGYTF. The CDR3 coding sequence is TGTGCCAGCAGTCCCGGGAAGCATGGCTACACCTTC. The chain employs TRBV28 and TRBJ1-2; D not resolved. V was pared by 5 bases and J by 6 bases, with 10 bases between. The germline CDR1 and CDR2 sequences are MDHEN and SYDVKM. The CDR3 consists of 12 residues.

The V call is TRBV10-1, the J call TRBJ2-3; 10 nucleotides match TRBD2. Trimming cost V 4 bases and J 2 bases; bases outside gene matches: 3. From germline, CDR1 is WNHNN and CDR2 SYGVQD (reference sequence). This CDR3 contains 15 residues. The CDR3 loop is CASSGSGGVTDTQYF. In DNA, the CDR3 is TGCGCCAGCAGTGGAAGCGGGGGGGTCACAGATACGCAGTATTTT.

There are a few counts of this clone. This chain links TRBV6-5 with TRBJ1-1, with D uncertain. This CDR3 is 13 amino acids long. Trimming took 2 bases from V and 11 from J, leaving 15 bases between them. Germline V gene lookup returns CDR1 MNHEY and CDR2 SVGAGI. This CDR3 is CASSYRDRREAFF. The CDR3 DNA sequence: TGTGCCAGCAGTTACAGAGACCGCCGGGAGGCTTTCTTT.

V gene TRBV6-1 combines with J gene TRBJ1-4, with TRBD1 matching over 8 bases. The CDR3 length is 16 residues. Germline V gene data show CDR1 as MNHNS and CDR2 as SASEGT. V lost 4 bases and J lost 5; bases outside the gene matches: 9. As DNA, the CDR3 is TGTGCCAGCAGTGGGAAGGACAGGGTGGTGAATGAAAAACTGTTTTTT. Encoded protein: CASSGKDRVVNEKLFF.

Only one count was recorded for this clone. V gene TRBV9 combines with J gene TRBJ2-1, with TRBD2 matching 9 bases. Germline CDR1 and CDR2: SGDLS and YYNGEE. CDR3 length: 16 amino acids. V shed 4 bases, J shed 0 bases, and the junction held 5 bases outside the gene matches. The CDR3 nucleotides are TGTGCCAGCAGCCCATCAGCGGGGGGCTCCTACAATGAGCAGTTCTTC. It encodes CASSPSAGGSYNEQFF.

The chain uses TRBV28 and TRBJ2-2; 8 bases align to TRBD1. The germline V gene encodes CDR1 MDHEN and CDR2 SYDVKM. CDR3 length: 15 amino acids. The V and J ends lost 6 bases and 3 bases, in that order; junction bases with no gene match: 6. The CDR3 protein is CASSRGQWDTGELFF. The CDR3 DNA is TGTGCCAGCAGCAGGGGGCAGTGGGACACCGGGGAGCTGTTTTTT.

The rearrangement joins TRBV6-5 to TRBJ2-2; D not resolved. CDR3 length equals 13 residues. V was trimmed by 6 bases and J by 7 bases, leaving 12 bases between them. CDR1 is MNHEY and CDR2 is SVGAGI in the germline V gene. CDR3 coding DNA: TGTGCCAGCAGACCCCCTATCTTCGGGGAGCTGTTTTTT. Translation gives CASRPPIFGELFF.

The genes are TRBV5-1 and TRBJ2-1, with D perhaps TRBD1 (6 bases). The ends were cut back, 0 bases at V and 4 bases at J, with 11 bases in the middle. The CDR3 is 15 residues long. Germline V CDR1 and CDR2: SGHRS, YFSETQ. The chain's CDR3 is CASSLGTAPYNEQFF. CDR3 sequence (DNA): TGCGCCAGCAGCTTGGGGACAGCACCTTACAATGAGCAGTTCTTC. Drawing the rest from reference TRBV5-1 and TRBJ2-1, the complete variable domain is KAGVTQTPRYLIKTRGQQVTLSCSPISGHRSVSWYQQTPGQGLQFLFEYFSETQRNKGNFPGRFSGRQFSNSRSEMNVSTLELGDSALYLCASSLGTAPYNEQFFGPGTRLTVL.

The chain couples TRBV11-2 to TRBJ2-5; D gene ambiguous. Per the germline V gene, CDR1 is SGHAT and CDR2 is FQNNGV. The CDR3 sequence is 12 residues long. V was clipped by 5 bases and J by 5 bases, with 9 bases between them. In nucleotides, the CDR3 is TGTGCCAGCAGCCAAGAGGTTGAGACCCAGTACTTC. This translates into CASSQEVETQYF.

The J gene is TRBJ1-2, the V gene TRBV28; a weak D match, TRBD1 (5 bases). V dropped 4 bases and J dropped 8 bases, with 11 bases sitting between them. CDR1 MDHEN and CDR2 SYDVKM come from the germline V gene. The CDR3 is 12 residues long. The CDR3 coding sequence is TGTGCCAGCAGTTCGACAGATTTGGGCTACACCTTC. It encodes CASSSTDLGYTF.

V and J are TRBV5-5 and TRBJ1-4; possible D gene TRBD1, 5 bases. Between the trimmed V and J ends, which lost 1 base and 7 bases, there was a span of 14 bases. Germline lookup yields CDR1 SGHKS and CDR2 YYEKEE (reference sequence). The CDR3 has 15 amino acids. The CDR3 sequence: CASSLLGDVGEKLFF. The DNA of the CDR3 is TGTGCCAGCAGCTTGCTAGGGGATGTAGGTGAAAAACTGTTTTTT.

The genes are TRBV28 and TRBJ2-7, with a tentative D call TRBD1 (6 bases). With 5 bases removed from V and 0 bases from J, the gap between germline ends came to 14 bases. Germline CDR1 reads MDHEN; CDR2 reads SYDVKM. This CDR3 has 15 amino acids. In nucleotides, the CDR3 is TGTGCCAGCAGTCAACCACAGGGAACCTCCTACGAGCAGTACTTC. This encodes CASSQPQGTSYEQYF.

This sequence joins TRBV7-2 and TRBJ1-2; 7 nucleotides align to TRBD1. The CDR3 extends over 17 amino acids. Germline V lookup: CDR1 SGHTA, CDR2 FQGNSA. Trimming cost V 1 base and J 8 bases; bases outside gene matches: 16. CDR3: CASSLGRGTDRNTGYTF. In DNA, the CDR3 is TGTGCCAGCAGCTTAGGAAGGGGGACAGACCGTAACACCGGCTACACCTTC.

CDR3 region: CASRSGGPETQYF. CDR3 nucleotide sequence: TGCGCCAGCAGGAGCGGGGGCCCAGAGACCCAGTACTTC. This rearrangement joins TRBV5-1 to TRBJ2-5; 8 nucleotides match TRBD2. V shed 5 bases, J shed 4 bases, and the junction held 4 bases outside the gene matches. Germline lookup yields CDR1 SGHRS and CDR2 YFSETQ. CDR3 length: 13 amino acids.